This T cell receptor beta chain was documented in a study of CD8+CD57+ T cells in acquired aplastic anemia. Across the whole study: Sorted CD4+ plus CD8+ cells gave DNA averaging around 3 ug. Study outcomes and limitations: Significant differences in CD8+ Simpson's diversity were not observed between patients and controls.

Ten or more counts support this clonotype. As yet, its antigen is unknown. For CDR3 and TCR beta VDJ profiling, genomic DNA was the template used. Using its own MiXCR run on the reads, TCRdb lists one record per CDR3 protein. The sample has hundreds of thousands of distinct CDR3 sequences, under 80% seen once. The material sequenced was sorted CD4+, CD8+, or CD8+CD57+ T cells (not recorded which) from PBMCs. This receptor was taken from a human donor in good health, serving as a control.

For the CDR3, the DNA is TGTGCCAGCAGCGTAGGAGGGGGACGCGGGGTCTACGAGCAGTACTTC. It is translated as CASSVGGGRGVYEQYF. The V and J genes are TRBV9 and TRBJ2-7; D tentatively fits TRBD1 or TRBD2 (6 bases each). V was pared by 0 bases and J by 3 bases, with 16 bases between. There are 16 residues in the CDR3. Per germline, CDR1 SGDLS and CDR2 YYNGEE.